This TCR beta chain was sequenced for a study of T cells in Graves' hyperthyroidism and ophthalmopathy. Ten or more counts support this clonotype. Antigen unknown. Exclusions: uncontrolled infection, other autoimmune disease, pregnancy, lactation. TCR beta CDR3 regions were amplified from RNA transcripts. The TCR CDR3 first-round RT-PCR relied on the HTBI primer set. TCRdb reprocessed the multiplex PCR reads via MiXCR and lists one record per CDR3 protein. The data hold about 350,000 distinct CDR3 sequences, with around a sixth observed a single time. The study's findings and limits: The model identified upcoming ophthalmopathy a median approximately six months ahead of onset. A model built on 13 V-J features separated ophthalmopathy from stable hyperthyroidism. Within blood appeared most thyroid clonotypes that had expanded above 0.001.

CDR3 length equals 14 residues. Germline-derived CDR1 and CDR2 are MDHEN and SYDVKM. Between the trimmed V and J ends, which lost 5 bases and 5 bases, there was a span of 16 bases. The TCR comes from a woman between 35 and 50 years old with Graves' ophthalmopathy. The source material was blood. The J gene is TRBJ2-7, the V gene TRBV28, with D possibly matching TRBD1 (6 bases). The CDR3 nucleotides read TGTGCCAGCAGTCTAACAGGGTACCGAAACGAGCAGTACTTC. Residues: CASSLTGYRNEQYF.